These 8 T cell receptor beta chains originate from one sample sequenced in a study. TCRdb used MiXCR to reprocess the 5' RACE reads, holding one entry per CDR3 protein. This table has 50,000 to 75,000 distinct CDR3 sequences, 20% to 25% appearing once. The sample was memory CD4+ T cells sorted from a lymph node. Subset noted: memory CD4+ T cells, CD4+CD45RO+CD25-. These receptors all come from a female donor with breast cancer.

The chain combines TRBV7-9 with TRBJ2-7; TRBD2 agrees at 13 bases. The V gene's germline CDR1 is SEHNR and CDR2 FQNEAQ (reference sequence). The CDR3 is 16 amino acids. With V trimmed by 5 bases and J by 2 bases, 6 bases remained unmatched. The CDR3 is CASSITGTSGAYEQYF. Here the CDR3 DNA reads TGTGCCAGCAGCATCACCGGGACTAGCGGGGCCTACGAGCAGTACTTC.

This clonotype has ten or more counts. The rearrangement uses TRBV6-5 and TRBJ1-1, with D perhaps TRBD1 (5 bases). V shed 6 bases and J shed 0 bases, with 14 bases lying between them. This CDR3 spans 15 amino acids. Per the germline V gene, CDR1 is MNHEY and CDR2 is SVGAGI. This CDR3 is CASSRDRAMNTEAFF. The CDR3 DNA reads as TGTGCCAGCAGCCGTGACAGAGCGATGAACACTGAAGCTTTCTTT.

This sequence joins TRBV6-5 and TRBJ2-3; TRBD1 matches 11 bases. The V and J ends lost 0 bases and 2 bases, in that order; junction bases with no gene match: 7. The germline gives CDR1 MNHEY, CDR2 SVGAGI. There are 18 residues in the CDR3. The CDR3 nucleotides are TGTGCCAGCAGTTACTCAACCGGGACAGGGGGACCCACAGATACGCAGTATTTT. Residues: CASSYSTGTGGPTDTQYF.

Comments on this clonotype: The junction shows a germline mismatch at one end, possibly a read error. The chain couples TRBV7-8 to TRBJ2-5, with unresolved D. Germline V gene sequence: CDR1 SGHVS, CDR2 FQNEAQ. This CDR3 is built from 14 residues. DNA for the CDR3: TGTGCCAGCAGCCAGGACCCCTCCCAAGAGACCCAGGACTTC. Translated, it gives CASSQDPSQETQDF.

The chain is built from TRBV4-3 and TRBJ2-7; D is unclear. This CDR3 is built from 14 residues. CDR1 LGHNA and CDR2 YSLEER come from the germline V gene. The V gene lost 0 bases and the J gene lost 2 bases, with 8 bases spanning the gap. CDR3 protein: CASSQDPQTYEQYF. The CDR3 DNA reads TGCGCCAGCAGCCAAGACCCTCAGACCTACGAGCAGTACTTC.

This clonotype was detected many times. The genes are TRBV29-1 and TRBJ1-3, with a possible D match to TRBD1 (5 bases). Between the trimmed V and J ends, which lost 7 bases and 3 bases, there was a span of 7 bases. CDR3 length: 11 residues. Looked up from germline, CDR1 is SQVTM and CDR2 is ANQGSEA. This CDR3 is CSAQVGNTIYF. CDR3 DNA sequence: TGCAGCGCACAGGTTGGAAACACCATATATTTT.

The CDR3 DNA reads TGCGCCAGCAGCGTTGGGACAGGGAATCAGCCCCAGCATTTT. Translating gives CASSVGTGNQPQHF. This chain uses TRBV5-1 with TRBJ1-5, with 9 bases matching TRBD1. Trimming took 4 bases from V and 4 from J; bases not matched to a gene: 3. Germline V gene lookup returns CDR1 SGHRS and CDR2 YFSETQ. The CDR3 sequence is 14 residues long. The entire variable domain, with the rest obtained from reference TRBV5-1 and TRBJ1-5, is as follows: KAGVTQTPRYLIKTRGQQVTLSCSPISGHRSVSWYQQTPGQGLQFLFEYFSETQRNKGNFPGRFSGRQFSNSRSEMNVSTLELGDSALYLCASSVGTGNQPQHFGDGTRLSIL.

This clonotype was recorded at least ten times. This rearrangement joins TRBV6-5 to TRBJ2-2; D gene uncertain. The V end lost 11 bases, the J end lost 0 bases, and 10 bases lay between the germline ends. Germline assignment: CDR1 MNHEY and CDR2 SVGAGI. This CDR3 is 13 amino acids long. The CDR3 DNA sequence: TGTGCCGTTGCGTCCTCGAACACCGGGGAGCTGTTTTTT. Its translation is CAVASSNTGELFF.